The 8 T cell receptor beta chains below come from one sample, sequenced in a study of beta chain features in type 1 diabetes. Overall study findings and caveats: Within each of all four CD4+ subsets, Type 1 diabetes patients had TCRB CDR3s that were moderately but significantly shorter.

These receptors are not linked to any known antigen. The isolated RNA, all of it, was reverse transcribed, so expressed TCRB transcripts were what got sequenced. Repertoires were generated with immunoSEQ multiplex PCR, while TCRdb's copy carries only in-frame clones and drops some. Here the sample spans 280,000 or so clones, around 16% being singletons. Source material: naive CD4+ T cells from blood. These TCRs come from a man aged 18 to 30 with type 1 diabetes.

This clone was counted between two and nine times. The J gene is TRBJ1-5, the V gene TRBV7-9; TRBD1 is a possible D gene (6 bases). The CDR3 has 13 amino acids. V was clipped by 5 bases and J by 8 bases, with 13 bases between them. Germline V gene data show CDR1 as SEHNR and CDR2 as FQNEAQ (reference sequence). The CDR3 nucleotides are TGTGCCAGCAGCCATCAGGGGATTGAGCCCCAGCATTTT. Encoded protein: CASSHQGIEPQHF.

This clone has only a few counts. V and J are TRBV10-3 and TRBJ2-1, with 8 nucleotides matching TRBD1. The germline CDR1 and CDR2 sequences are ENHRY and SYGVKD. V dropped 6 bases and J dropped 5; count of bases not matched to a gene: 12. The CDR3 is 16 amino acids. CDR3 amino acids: CAIRDSTGAKHNEQFF. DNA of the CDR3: TGTGCCATCAGGGATTCGACAGGGGCGAAACACAATGAGCAGTTCTTC.

The CDR3 here is CASSAGLAANEQFF. The CDR3 DNA reads as TGTGCCAGCAGCGCGGGACTAGCGGCCAATGAGCAGTTCTTC. The chain carries TRBV11-2 and TRBJ2-1; 11 positions match TRBD2. Germline CDR1 is SGHAT and CDR2 is FQNNGV. Germline trimming cut 5 bases from V and 6 bases from J; bases unmatched to any gene: 3. The CDR3 sequence is 14 residues long.

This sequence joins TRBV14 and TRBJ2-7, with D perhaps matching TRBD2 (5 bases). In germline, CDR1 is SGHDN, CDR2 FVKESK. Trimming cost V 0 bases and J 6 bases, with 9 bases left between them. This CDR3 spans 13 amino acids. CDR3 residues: CASSQDWRREQYF. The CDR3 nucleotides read TGTGCCAGCAGCCAAGATTGGAGGCGCGAGCAGTACTTC.

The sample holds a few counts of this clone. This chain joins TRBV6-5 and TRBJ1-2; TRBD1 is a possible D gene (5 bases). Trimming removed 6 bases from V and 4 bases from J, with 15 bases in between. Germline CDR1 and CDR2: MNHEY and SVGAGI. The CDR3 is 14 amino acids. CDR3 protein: CASRTGSGAYGYTF. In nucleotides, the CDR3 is TGTGCCAGCAGAACAGGATCTGGGGCCTATGGCTACACCTTC.

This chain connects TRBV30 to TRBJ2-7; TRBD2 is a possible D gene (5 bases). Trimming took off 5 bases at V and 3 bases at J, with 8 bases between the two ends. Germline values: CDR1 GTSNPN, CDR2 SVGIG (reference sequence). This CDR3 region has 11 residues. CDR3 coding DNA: TGTGCCTGGGGACTGAACTACGAGCAGTACTTC. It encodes CAWGLNYEQYF.

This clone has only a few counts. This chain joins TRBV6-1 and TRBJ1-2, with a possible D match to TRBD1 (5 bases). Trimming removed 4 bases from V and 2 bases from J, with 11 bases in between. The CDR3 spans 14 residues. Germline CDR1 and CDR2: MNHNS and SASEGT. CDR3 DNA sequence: TGTGCCAGCAGTGTCCAGGGAACCAACTATGGCTACACCTTC. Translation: CASSVQGTNYGYTF.

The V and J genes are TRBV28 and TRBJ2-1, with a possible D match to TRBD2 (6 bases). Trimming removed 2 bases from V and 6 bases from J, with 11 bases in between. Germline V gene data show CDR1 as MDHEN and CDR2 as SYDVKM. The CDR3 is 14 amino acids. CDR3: CASSLAGPSNEQFF. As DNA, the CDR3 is TGTGCCAGCAGTTTAGCGGGACCCTCCAATGAGCAGTTCTTC. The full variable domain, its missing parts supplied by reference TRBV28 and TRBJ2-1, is DVKVTQSSRYLVKRTGEKVFLECVQDMDHENMFWYRQDPGLGLRLIYFSYDVKMKEKGDIPEGYSVSREKKERFSLILESASTNQTSMYLCASSLAGPSNEQFFGPGTRLTVL.